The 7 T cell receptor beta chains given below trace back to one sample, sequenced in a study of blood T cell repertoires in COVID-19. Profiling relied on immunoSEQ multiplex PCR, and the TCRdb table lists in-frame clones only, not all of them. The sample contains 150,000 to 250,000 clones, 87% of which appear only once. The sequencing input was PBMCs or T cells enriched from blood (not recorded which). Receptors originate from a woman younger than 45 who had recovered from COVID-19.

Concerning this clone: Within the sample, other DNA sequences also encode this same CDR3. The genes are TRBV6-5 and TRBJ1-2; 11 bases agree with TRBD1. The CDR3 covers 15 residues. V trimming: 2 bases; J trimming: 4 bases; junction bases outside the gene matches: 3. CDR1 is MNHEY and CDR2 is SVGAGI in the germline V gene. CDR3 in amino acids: CASSYRGQGVYGYTF. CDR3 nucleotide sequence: TGTGCCAGCAGTTACAGGGGACAGGGGGTCTATGGCTACACCTTC.

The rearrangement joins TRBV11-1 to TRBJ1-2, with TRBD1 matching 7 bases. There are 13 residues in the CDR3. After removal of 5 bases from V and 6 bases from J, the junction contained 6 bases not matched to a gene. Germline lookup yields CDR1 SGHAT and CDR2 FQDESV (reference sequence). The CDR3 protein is CASSLDRVNGYTF. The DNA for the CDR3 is TGTGCCAGCAGCCTCGACAGGGTTAATGGCTACACCTTC.

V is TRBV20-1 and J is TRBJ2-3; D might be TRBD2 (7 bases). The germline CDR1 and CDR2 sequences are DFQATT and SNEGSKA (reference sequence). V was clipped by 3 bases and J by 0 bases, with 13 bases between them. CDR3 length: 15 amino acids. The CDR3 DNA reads TGCAGTGCTAGTAGGGGGGGCTTTAGCACAGATACGCAGTATTTT. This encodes CSASRGGFSTDTQYF.

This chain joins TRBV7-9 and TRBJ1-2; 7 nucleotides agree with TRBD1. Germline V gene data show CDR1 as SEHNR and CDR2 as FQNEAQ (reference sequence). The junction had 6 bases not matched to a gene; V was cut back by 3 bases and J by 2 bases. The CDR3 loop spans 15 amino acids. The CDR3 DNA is TGTGCCAGCAGCTTCGGACAGGCCCTAAACTATGGCTACACCTTC. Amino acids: CASSFGQALNYGYTF.

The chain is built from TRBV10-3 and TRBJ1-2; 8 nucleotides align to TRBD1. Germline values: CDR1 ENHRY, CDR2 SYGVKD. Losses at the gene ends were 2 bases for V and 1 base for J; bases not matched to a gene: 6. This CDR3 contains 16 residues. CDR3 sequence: CAISEGQGENNYGYTF. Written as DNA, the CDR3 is TGTGCCATCAGTGAGGGACAGGGTGAGAATAACTATGGCTACACCTTC.

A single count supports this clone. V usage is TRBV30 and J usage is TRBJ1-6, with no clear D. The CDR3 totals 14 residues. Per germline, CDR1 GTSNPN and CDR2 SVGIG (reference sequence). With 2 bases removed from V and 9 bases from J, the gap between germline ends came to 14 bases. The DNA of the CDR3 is TGTGCCTGGAGTTTAGATAGCGCCCCTTCACCCCTCCACTTT. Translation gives CAWSLDSAPSPLHF.

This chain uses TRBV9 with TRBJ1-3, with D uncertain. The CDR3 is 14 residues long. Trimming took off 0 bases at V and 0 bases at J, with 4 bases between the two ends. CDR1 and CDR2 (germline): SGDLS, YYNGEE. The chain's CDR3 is CASSVDSSGNTIYF. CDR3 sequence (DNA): TGTGCCAGCAGCGTAGACAGCTCTGGAAACACCATATATTTT.